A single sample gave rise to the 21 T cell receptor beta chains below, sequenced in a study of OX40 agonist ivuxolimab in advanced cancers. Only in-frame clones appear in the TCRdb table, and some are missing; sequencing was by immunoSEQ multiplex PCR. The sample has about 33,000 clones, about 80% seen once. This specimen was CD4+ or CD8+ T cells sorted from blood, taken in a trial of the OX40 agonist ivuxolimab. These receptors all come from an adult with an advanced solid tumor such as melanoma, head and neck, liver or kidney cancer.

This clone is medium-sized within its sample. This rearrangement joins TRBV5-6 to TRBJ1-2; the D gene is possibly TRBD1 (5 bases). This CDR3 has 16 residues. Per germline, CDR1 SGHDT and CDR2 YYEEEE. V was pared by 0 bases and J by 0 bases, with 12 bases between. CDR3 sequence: CASSLDRSWANYGYTF. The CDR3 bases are TGTGCCAGCAGCTTGGACAGGTCATGGGCTAACTATGGCTACACCTTC.

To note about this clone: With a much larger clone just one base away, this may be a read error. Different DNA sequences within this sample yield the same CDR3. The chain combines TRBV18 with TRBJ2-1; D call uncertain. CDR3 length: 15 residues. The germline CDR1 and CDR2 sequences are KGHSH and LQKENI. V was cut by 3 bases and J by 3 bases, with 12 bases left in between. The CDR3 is CASSPPLLGYNEQFF. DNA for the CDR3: TGTGCCAGCTCACCGCCCCTTCTCGGCTACAATGAGCAGTTCTTC.

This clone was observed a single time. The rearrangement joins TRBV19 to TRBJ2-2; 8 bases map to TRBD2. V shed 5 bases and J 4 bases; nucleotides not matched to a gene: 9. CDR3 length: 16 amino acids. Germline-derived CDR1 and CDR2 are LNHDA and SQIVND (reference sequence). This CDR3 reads CASSPIGTRATGELFF. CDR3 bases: TGTGCCAGTAGTCCCATCGGGACTAGGGCCACCGGGGAGCTGTTTTTT.

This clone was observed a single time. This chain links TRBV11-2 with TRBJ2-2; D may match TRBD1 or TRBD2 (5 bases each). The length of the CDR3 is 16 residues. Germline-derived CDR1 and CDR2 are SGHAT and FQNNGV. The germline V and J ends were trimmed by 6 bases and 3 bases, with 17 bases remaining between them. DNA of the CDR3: TGTGCCAGCAGGGCCCCCGGGGCCTTAGACACCGGGGAGCTGTTTTTT. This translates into CASRAPGALDTGELFF.

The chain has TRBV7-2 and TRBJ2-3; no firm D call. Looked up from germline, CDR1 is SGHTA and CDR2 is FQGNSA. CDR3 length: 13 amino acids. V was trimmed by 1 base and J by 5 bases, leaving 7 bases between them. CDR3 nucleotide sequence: TGTGCCAGCAGCTTAGGTTGGGGAGATACGCAGTATTTT. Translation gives CASSLGWGDTQYF.

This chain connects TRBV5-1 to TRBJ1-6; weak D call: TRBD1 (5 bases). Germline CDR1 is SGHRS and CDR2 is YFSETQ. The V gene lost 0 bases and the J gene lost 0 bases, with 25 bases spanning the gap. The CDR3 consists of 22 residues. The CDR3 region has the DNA TGCGCCAGCAGCTTGGACGTACGAGGGGTTTCGCTCCGCAGCTCCTATAATTCACCCCTCCACTTT. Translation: CASSLDVRGVSLRSSYNSPLHF.

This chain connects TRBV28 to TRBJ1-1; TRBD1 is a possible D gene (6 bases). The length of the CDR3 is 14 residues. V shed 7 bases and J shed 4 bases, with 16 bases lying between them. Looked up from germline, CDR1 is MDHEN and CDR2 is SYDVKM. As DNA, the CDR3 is TGTGCCAGCATTCCCGGTTGGGGGGCCACTGAAGCTTTCTTT. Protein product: CASIPGWGATEAFF.

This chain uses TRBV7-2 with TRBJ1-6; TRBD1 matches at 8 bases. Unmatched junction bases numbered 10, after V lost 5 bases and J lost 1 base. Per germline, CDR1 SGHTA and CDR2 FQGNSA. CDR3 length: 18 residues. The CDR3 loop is CASSLGTGDRSYNSPLHF. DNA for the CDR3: TGTGCCAGCAGCCTTGGGACCGGGGACAGGTCCTATAATTCACCCCTCCACTTT.

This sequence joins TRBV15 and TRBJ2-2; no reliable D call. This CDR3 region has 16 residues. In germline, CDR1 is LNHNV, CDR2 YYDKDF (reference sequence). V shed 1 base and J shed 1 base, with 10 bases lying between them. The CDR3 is CATSRVVGKNTGELFF. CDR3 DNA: TGTGCCACCAGCAGAGTGGTGGGCAAGAACACCGGGGAGCTGTTTTTT.

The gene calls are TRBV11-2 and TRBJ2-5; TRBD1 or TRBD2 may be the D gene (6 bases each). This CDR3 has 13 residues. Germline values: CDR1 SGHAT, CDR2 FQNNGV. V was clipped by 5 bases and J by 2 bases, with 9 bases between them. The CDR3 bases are TGTGCCAGCAGCAGGGGGACTCAAGAGACCCAGTACTTC. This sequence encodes CASSRGTQETQYF.

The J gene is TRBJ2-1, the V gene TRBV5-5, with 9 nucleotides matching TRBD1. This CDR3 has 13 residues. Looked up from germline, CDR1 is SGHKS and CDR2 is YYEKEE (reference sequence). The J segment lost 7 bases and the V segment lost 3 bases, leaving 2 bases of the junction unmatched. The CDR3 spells CASSYGTGNEQFF. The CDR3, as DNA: TGTGCCAGCAGCTACGGGACAGGGAATGAGCAGTTCTTC.

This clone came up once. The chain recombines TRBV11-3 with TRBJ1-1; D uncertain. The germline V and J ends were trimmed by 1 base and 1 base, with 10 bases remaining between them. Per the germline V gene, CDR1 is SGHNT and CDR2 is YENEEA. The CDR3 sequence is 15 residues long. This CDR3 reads CASSLGSPANTEAFF. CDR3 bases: TGTGCCAGCAGCTTAGGGAGTCCGGCGAACACTGAAGCTTTCTTT.

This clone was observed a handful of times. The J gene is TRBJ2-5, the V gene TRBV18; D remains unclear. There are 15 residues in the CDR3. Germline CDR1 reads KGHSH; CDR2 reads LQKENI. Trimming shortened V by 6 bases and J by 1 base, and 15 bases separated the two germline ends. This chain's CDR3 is CASSPPAQFQETQYF. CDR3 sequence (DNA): TGTGCCAGCTCCCCTCCGGCCCAGTTCCAAGAGACCCAGTACTTC. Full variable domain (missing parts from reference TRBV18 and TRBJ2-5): NAGVMQNPRHLVRRRGQEARLRCSPMKGHSHVYWYRQLPEEGLKFMVYLQKENIIDESGMPKERFSAEFPKEGPSILRIQQVVRGDSAAYFCASSPPAQFQETQYFGPGTRLLVL.

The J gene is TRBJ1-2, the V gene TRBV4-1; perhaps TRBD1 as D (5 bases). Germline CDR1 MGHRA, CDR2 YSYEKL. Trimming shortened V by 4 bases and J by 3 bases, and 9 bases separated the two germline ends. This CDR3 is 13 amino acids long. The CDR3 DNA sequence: TGCGCCAGCAGCCCCCGAGGGGACTATGGCTACACCTTC. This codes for CASSPRGDYGYTF.

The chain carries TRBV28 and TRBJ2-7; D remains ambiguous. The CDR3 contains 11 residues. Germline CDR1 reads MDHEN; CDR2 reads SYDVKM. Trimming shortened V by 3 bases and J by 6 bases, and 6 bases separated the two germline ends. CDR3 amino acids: CASSLLSEQYF. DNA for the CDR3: TGTGCCAGCAGTTTGCTTTCCGAGCAGTACTTC.

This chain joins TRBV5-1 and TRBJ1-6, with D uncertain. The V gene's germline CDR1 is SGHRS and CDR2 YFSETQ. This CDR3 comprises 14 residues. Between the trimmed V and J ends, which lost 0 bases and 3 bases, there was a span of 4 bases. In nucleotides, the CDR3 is TGCGCCAGCAGCTTGGACAGCTATAATTCACCCCTCCACTTT. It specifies CASSLDSYNSPLHF.

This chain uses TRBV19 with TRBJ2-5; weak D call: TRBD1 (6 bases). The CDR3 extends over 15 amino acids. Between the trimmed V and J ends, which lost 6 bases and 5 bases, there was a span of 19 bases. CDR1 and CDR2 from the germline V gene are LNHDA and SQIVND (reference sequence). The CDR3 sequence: CASSPMAGDGETQYF. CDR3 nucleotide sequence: TGTGCCAGTAGCCCGATGGCAGGGGACGGGGAGACCCAGTACTTC.

CDR3 bases: TGTGCCAGCAGAAGCTCTGGAAACACCATATATTTT. Protein product: CASRSSGNTIYF. The chain carries TRBV2 and TRBJ1-3; D remains unclear. Germline assignment: CDR1 SNHLY and CDR2 FYNNEI. V lost 6 bases and J lost 0, with 3 bases in between. The CDR3 contains 12 residues.

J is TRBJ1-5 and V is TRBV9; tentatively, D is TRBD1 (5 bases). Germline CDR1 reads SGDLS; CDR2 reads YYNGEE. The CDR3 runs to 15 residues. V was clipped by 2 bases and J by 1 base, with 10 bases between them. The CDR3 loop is CASSVGTGSNQPQHF. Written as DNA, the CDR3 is TGTGCCAGCAGCGTGGGGACGGGGAGCAATCAGCCCCAGCATTTT.

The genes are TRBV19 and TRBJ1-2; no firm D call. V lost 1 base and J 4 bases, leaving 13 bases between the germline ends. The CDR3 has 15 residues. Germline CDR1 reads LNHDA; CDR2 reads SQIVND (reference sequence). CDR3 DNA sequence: TGTGCCAGTAGTATAGGGACCGGAGACGTCTATGGCTACACCTTC. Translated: CASSIGTGDVYGYTF.

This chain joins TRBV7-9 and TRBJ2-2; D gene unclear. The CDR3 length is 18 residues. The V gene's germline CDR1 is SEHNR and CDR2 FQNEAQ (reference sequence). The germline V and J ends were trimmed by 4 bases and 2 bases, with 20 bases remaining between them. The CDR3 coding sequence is TGTGCCAGCAGCTCAACCTTCAGAAGGAGAGTCAACACCGGGGAGCTGTTTTTT. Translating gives CASSSTFRRRVNTGELFF. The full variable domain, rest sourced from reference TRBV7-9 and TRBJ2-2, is DTGVSQNPRHKITKRGQNVTFRCDPISEHNRLYWYRQTLGQGPEFLTYFQNEAQLEKSRLLSDRFSAERPKGSFSTLEIQRTEQGDSAMYLCASSSTFRRRVNTGELFFGEGSRLTVL.